This is a list of T cell receptor beta chains from one sample in a study of blood T cell repertoires in COVID-19. Method: immunoSEQ multiplex PCR; TCRdb's copy keeps in-frame clones and lacks some. The sample has 45,000 to 65,000 clones, roughly 84% seen once. Material for sequencing was peripheral blood. The source is a man aged 45-60 years with active COVID-19. Both conserved end residues are part of each CDR3. D genes are given only for firm matches. Clone size is shown for a subset of rows, as once, few, many or a class of expanded clone.

v_call: TRBV7-3
j_call: TRBJ2-3
d_call: -
clone_size: -
cdr3_aa: CASSTESQGRQYF
cdr3_nt: TGTGCCAGCAGCACAGAAAGCCAAGGGAGGCAGTATTTT

v_call: TRBV4-2
j_call: TRBJ2-2
d_call: -
clone_size: -
cdr3_aa: CASSQDLRSTGELFF
cdr3_nt: TGTGCCAGCAGCCAAGATTTGAGGAGCACCGGGGAGCTGTTTTTT

v_call: TRBV6-6
j_call: TRBJ2-7
d_call: -
clone_size: few
cdr3_aa: CASSFARGGALEQYF
cdr3_nt: TGTGCCAGCAGTTTCGCCCGAGGGGGGGCCTTAGAGCAGTACTTC

v_call: TRBV6-2/TRBV6-3
j_call: TRBJ1-1
d_call: TRBD1
clone_size: few
cdr3_aa: CASSYSGTGGMAFF
cdr3_nt: TGTGCCAGCAGTTATTCTGGCACAGGGGGGATGGCTTTCTTT

v_call: TRBV10-3
j_call: TRBJ2-7
d_call: -
clone_size: -
cdr3_aa: CAISEVRVRLGEQYF
cdr3_nt: TGTGCCATCAGTGAGGTCAGGGTAAGGCTCGGTGAGCAGTACTTC

v_call: TRBV5-6
j_call: TRBJ1-2
d_call: TRBD1
clone_size: -
cdr3_aa: CASSSPGQGFYGYTF
cdr3_nt: TGTGCCAGCAGCTCCCCGGGACAGGGTTTCTATGGCTACACCTTC

v_call: TRBV6-2/TRBV6-3
j_call: TRBJ1-2
d_call: TRBD1
clone_size: -
cdr3_aa: CASSSRQGAEYGYTF
cdr3_nt: TGTGCCAGCAGTTCCCGACAGGGGGCGGAATATGGCTACACCTTC

v_call: TRBV29-1
j_call: TRBJ2-7
d_call: TRBD2
clone_size: once
cdr3_aa: CSVAKREVADEQYF
cdr3_nt: TGCAGCGTTGCTAAGCGGGAAGTAGCTGATGAGCAGTACTTC

v_call: TRBV4-3
j_call: TRBJ1-2
d_call: -
clone_size: once
cdr3_aa: CASSQDGPGDYGYTF
cdr3_nt: TGCGCCAGCAGCCAAGATGGTCCAGGGGACTATGGCTACACCTTC

v_call: TRBV24-1
j_call: TRBJ2-1
d_call: TRBD2
clone_size: -
cdr3_aa: CATSDSATSGRVSYNEQFF
cdr3_nt: TGTGCCACCAGTGATAGTGCGACTAGCGGGAGGGTCTCCTACAATGAGCAGTTCTTC

v_call: TRBV27
j_call: TRBJ2-1
d_call: TRBD1
clone_size: few
cdr3_aa: CASSVPGQSSYNEQFF
cdr3_nt: TGTGCCAGCAGTGTCCCGGGACAGAGCTCCTACAATGAGCAGTTCTTC

v_call: TRBV4-2
j_call: TRBJ1-2
d_call: -
clone_size: -
cdr3_aa: CASSDSYGYTF
cdr3_nt: TGTGCCAGCAGCGACTCCTATGGCTACACCTTC

v_call: TRBV7-7
j_call: TRBJ2-5
d_call: TRBD1
clone_size: -
cdr3_aa: CASSPPTGTGVETQYF
cdr3_nt: TGTGCTAGCAGCCCCCCCACCGGGACAGGTGTAGAGACCCAGTACTTC

v_call: TRBV30
j_call: TRBJ1-2
d_call: -
clone_size: -
cdr3_aa: CAWSTGIGYGYTF
cdr3_nt: TGTGCCTGGAGTACAGGGATCGGCTATGGCTACACCTTC

v_call: TRBV9
j_call: TRBJ2-7
d_call: -
clone_size: -
cdr3_aa: CASSFEYRNHEQYF
cdr3_nt: TGTGCCAGCAGTTTCGAATACAGGAACCACGAGCAGTACTTC

v_call: TRBV13
j_call: TRBJ2-1
d_call: TRBD2
clone_size: -
cdr3_aa: CASSRGLAGMNEQFF
cdr3_nt: TGTGCCAGCAGCCGGGGACTAGCGGGAATGAATGAGCAGTTCTTC

v_call: TRBV5-1
j_call: TRBJ2-3
d_call: -
clone_size: -
cdr3_aa: CASSLGPGQTTDTQYF
cdr3_nt: TGCGCCAGCAGCTTGGGGCCAGGGCAGACCACAGATACGCAGTATTTT

v_call: TRBV6-6
j_call: TRBJ2-1
d_call: -
clone_size: -
cdr3_aa: CASSYSRVYEQFF
cdr3_nt: TGTGCCAGCAGTTACTCCAGGGTCTATGAGCAGTTCTTC

v_call: TRBV11-3
j_call: TRBJ1-6
d_call: TRBD1
clone_size: few
cdr3_aa: CASSRDSDSPLHF
cdr3_nt: TGTGCCAGCAGCCGGGACAGTGATTCACCCCTCCACTTT

v_call: TRBV21-1
j_call: TRBJ1-5
d_call: -
clone_size: -
cdr3_aa: CASSNGQTQPQHF
cdr3_nt: TGTGCCAGCAGCAACGGACAGACTCAGCCCCAGCATTTT

v_call: TRBV5-1
j_call: TRBJ2-2
d_call: TRBD1
clone_size: -
cdr3_aa: CASSLGGQGTGELFF
cdr3_nt: TGCGCCAGCAGCTTGGGGGGACAGGGCACCGGGGAGCTGTTTTTT

v_call: TRBV24-1
j_call: TRBJ1-2
d_call: -
clone_size: once
cdr3_aa: CATSDSAYRNYGYTF
cdr3_nt: TGTGCCACCAGTGATTCCGCGTACCGAAACTATGGCTACACCTTC

v_call: TRBV11-2
j_call: TRBJ1-5
d_call: -
clone_size: -
cdr3_aa: CASSLQGSNQPQHF
cdr3_nt: TGTGCCAGCAGCTTGCAGGGGAGCAATCAGCCCCAGCATTTT

v_call: TRBV2
j_call: TRBJ1-1
d_call: -
clone_size: -
cdr3_aa: CASSEQGPNTEAFF
cdr3_nt: TGTGCCAGCAGTGAACAGGGGCCAAACACTGAAGCTTTCTTT

v_call: TRBV10-3
j_call: TRBJ2-7
d_call: TRBD2
clone_size: -
cdr3_aa: CAISEASGSYEQYF
cdr3_nt: TGTGCCATCAGTGAGGCTAGCGGGAGCTACGAGCAGTACTTC

v_call: TRBV5-4
j_call: TRBJ1-1
d_call: -
clone_size: -
cdr3_aa: CASSLGGENTEAFF
cdr3_nt: TGTGCCAGCAGCTTGGGGGGAGAGAACACTGAAGCTTTCTTT

v_call: TRBV3-1/TRBV3-2
j_call: TRBJ2-1
d_call: -
clone_size: -
cdr3_aa: CASSQDSPGVYNEQFF
cdr3_nt: TGTGCCAGCAGCCAAGATAGCCCAGGGGTCTACAATGAGCAGTTCTTC

v_call: TRBV24-1
j_call: TRBJ2-1
d_call: TRBD2
clone_size: once
cdr3_aa: CATSANPWTSGYNEQFF
cdr3_nt: TGTGCCACCAGTGCAAATCCCTGGACTAGCGGATACAATGAGCAGTTCTTC

v_call: TRBV7-6
j_call: TRBJ2-2
d_call: -
clone_size: -
cdr3_aa: CASSLLGGGTTGELFF
cdr3_nt: TGTGCCAGCAGCTTACTAGGGGGGGGAACCACCGGGGAGCTGTTTTTT

v_call: TRBV2
j_call: TRBJ1-1
d_call: TRBD1
clone_size: once
cdr3_aa: CATGGTVPLNTEAFF
cdr3_nt: TGTGCCACAGGCGGGACAGTCCCTTTGAACACTGAAGCTTTCTTT

v_call: TRBV3-1/TRBV3-2
j_call: TRBJ2-1
d_call: TRBD2
clone_size: -
cdr3_aa: CASSPRLAGGNEQFF
cdr3_nt: TGTGCCAGCAGCCCTCGACTAGCGGGAGGGAATGAGCAGTTCTTC

v_call: TRBV19
j_call: TRBJ2-5
d_call: TRBD1
clone_size: -
cdr3_aa: CASSRGQTYTQETQYF
cdr3_nt: TGTGCCAGTAGTAGGGGACAGACATATACTCAAGAGACCCAGTACTTC

v_call: TRBV27
j_call: TRBJ2-1
d_call: TRBD2
clone_size: -
cdr3_aa: CASSYGVAGAGNEQFF
cdr3_nt: TGTGCCAGCAGTTACGGGGTAGCGGGAGCCGGCAATGAGCAGTTCTTC

v_call: TRBV18
j_call: TRBJ1-1
d_call: TRBD1
clone_size: once
cdr3_aa: CASSPVTTGGKTEAFF
cdr3_nt: TGTGCCAGCTCACCGGTCACTACAGGGGGGAAAACTGAAGCTTTCTTT